These 29 T cell receptor beta chains were sequenced from one sample in a study of T-cell reconstitution after alpha-beta-depleted transplantation in children. Using unique molecular identifiers, the investigators prepared the TCRbeta library. TCRdb passed the PCR reads through MiXCR, listing each CDR3 protein once. The repertoire consists of about 540,000 distinct CDR3 sequences, with about 16% occurring once and the leading ten covering around 3.3%. The sample was PBMCs from the stem cell graft donor, taken from the stem cell graft. These TCRs come from a human donor who donated a stem cell graft to a child with acute lymphoblastic leukemia.

This chain links TRBV15 with TRBJ2-3; 9 nucleotides align to TRBD1. CDR1 and CDR2 from the germline V gene are LNHNV and YYDKDF (reference sequence). This CDR3 is built from 15 residues. With 4 bases clipped from V and 2 bases from J, the junction kept 4 bases outside the gene matches. CDR3 in DNA: TGTGCCACCAGCACCGGGACAGGGATCACAGATACGCAGTATTTT. This gives the protein CATSTGTGITDTQYF.

This clonotype has more than one count but fewer than ten. The V gene is TRBV10-3, the J gene TRBJ1-1; D is unclear. There are 11 residues in the CDR3. V shed 6 bases and J shed 6 bases, with 8 bases lying between them. Germline assignment: CDR1 ENHRY and CDR2 SYGVKD. The DNA for the CDR3 is TGTGCCATCAGCCAGGTCGCTGAAGCTTTCTTT. It codes for CAISQVAEAFF.

This chain joins TRBV28 and TRBJ2-2; D is perhaps TRBD2 (6 bases). The V and J ends lost 6 bases and 0 bases respectively, with 14 bases between them. There are 16 residues in the CDR3. Looked up from germline, CDR1 is MDHEN and CDR2 is SYDVKM. CDR3 sequence (DNA): TGTGCCAGCAGAAGCGTGGGGACTCCGAACACCGGGGAGCTGTTTTTT. Its translation: CASRSVGTPNTGELFF.

On this clonotype: One junction end does not reproduce the germline sequence, and a read error may be involved. The gene calls are TRBV29-1 and TRBJ1-3; D gene uncertain. CDR1 and CDR2 from the germline V gene are SQVTM and ANQGSEA. This CDR3 spans 14 amino acids. CDR3 DNA sequence: TGCAGCGTCGCCTCGGGGTTCTCTGGAGACACCATATATTTT. It codes for CSVASGFSGDTIYF.

The J gene is TRBJ2-7, the V gene TRBV7-9; no firm D call. The germline gives CDR1 SEHNR, CDR2 FQNEAQ (reference sequence). Trimming took off 1 base at V and 5 bases at J, with 6 bases between the two ends. The CDR3 has 12 residues. CDR3 nucleotides: TGTGCCAGCAGCTTAGGGGTCCACGAGCAGTACTTC. This gives the protein CASSLGVHEQYF.

This clonotype appeared a few times. V and J are TRBV3-1 and TRBJ2-2; TRBD1 matches 8 bases. The CDR3 is 18 residues long. Germline-derived CDR1 and CDR2 are LGHDT and YNNKEL (reference sequence). Trimming removed 1 base from V and 7 bases from J; junction bases left unmatched: 14. CDR3 loop: CASSQVWGDRGIGGELFF. CDR3 nucleotide sequence: TGTGCCAGCAGCCAAGTTTGGGGAGACAGGGGAATAGGCGGGGAGCTGTTTTTT. The variable domain in full, with the rest retrieved from reference TRBV3-1 and TRBJ2-2, is DTAVSQTPKYLVTQMGNDKSIKCEQNLGHDTMYWYKQDSKKFLKIMFSYNNKELIINETVPNRFSPKSPDKAHLNLHINSLELGDSAVYFCASSQVWGDRGIGGELFFGEGSRLTVL.

The J gene is TRBJ2-7, the V gene TRBV5-1; 8 positions agree with TRBD1. This CDR3 has 15 residues. Germline V gives CDR1 SGHRS, CDR2 YFSETQ. The trim removed 4 bases at V and 1 base at J, leaving 7 bases unmatched. The CDR3 is CASSPGTGASYEQYF. In DNA form, the CDR3 reads TGCGCCAGCAGCCCCGGGACAGGTGCATCCTACGAGCAGTACTTC.

In this sample, this clonotype turned up a few times. The chain has TRBV5-1 and TRBJ2-3; tentatively, D is TRBD1 or TRBD2 (6 bases each). V lost 4 bases and J 4 bases, leaving 13 bases between the germline ends. The V gene's germline CDR1 is SGHRS and CDR2 YFSETQ. The CDR3 runs to 14 residues. The CDR3 spells CASSLGGNPDTQYF. The CDR3 coding sequence is TGCGCCAGCAGCCTAGGGGGGAACCCAGATACGCAGTATTTT.

The gene calls are TRBV20-1 and TRBJ2-1; D is possibly TRBD2 (5 bases). CDR3 length equals 15 residues. Germline CDR1 is DFQATT and CDR2 is SNEGSKA (reference sequence). Trimming left V 3 bases short and J 0 bases short, with 12 bases between. The CDR3 DNA reads as TGCAGTGCTAGTGGATCGGGGAGCTCCTACAATGAGCAGTTCTTC. Protein: CSASGSGSSYNEQFF.

Only a few counts were recorded for this clonotype. V gene TRBV5-5 combines with J gene TRBJ2-2; D gene unclear. The CDR3 contains 16 residues. Germline CDR1 reads SGHKS; CDR2 reads YYEKEE (reference sequence). Trimming pared 5 bases from V and 0 bases from J, leaving 14 bases between. CDR3 protein: CASSPESTANTGELFF. Here the CDR3 DNA reads TGTGCCAGCAGTCCAGAGTCTACCGCGAACACCGGGGAGCTGTTTTTT.

This clonotype was observed a handful of times. The chain couples TRBV6-4 to TRBJ2-3, with D tentatively TRBD2 (6 bases). Germline V gives CDR1 MRHNA, CDR2 SNTAGT. The CDR3 sequence is 16 residues long. Between the trimmed V and J ends, which lost 2 bases and 4 bases, there was a span of 16 bases. Written as DNA, the CDR3 is TGTGCCAGCAGTGACAGCCGGACTAAGGGGCCAGATACGCAGTATTTT. Protein sequence: CASSDSRTKGPDTQYF.

The chain recombines TRBV7-9 with TRBJ2-7; D may be TRBD2 (6 bases). CDR3 size: 16 residues. The germline V and J ends were trimmed by 1 base and 5 bases, with 18 bases remaining between them. Germline assignment: CDR1 SEHNR and CDR2 FQNEAQ (reference sequence). The CDR3 nucleotides read TGTGCCAGCAGCTTAGAAGGCGGGACCCCGGGCCACGAGCAGTACTTC. Amino acids: CASSLEGGTPGHEQYF.

The table lists this clonotype with a few counts. The chain employs TRBV9 and TRBJ1-2; D perhaps matches TRBD1 (5 bases). Germline V CDR1 and CDR2: SGDLS, YYNGEE. This CDR3 has 15 residues. V was clipped by 5 bases and J by 8 bases, with 22 bases between them. The CDR3 is CASSKRGTLAEGYTF. DNA for the CDR3: TGTGCCAGCAGTAAAAGAGGGACCCTAGCAGAAGGCTACACCTTC.

This clonotype was found a few times. The chain carries TRBV4-2 and TRBJ2-2; tentative D call: TRBD2 (7 bases). CDR3 size: 18 residues. V was trimmed by 0 bases and J by 7 bases, leaving 21 bases between them. The V gene's germline CDR1 is LGHNA and CDR2 YNFKEQ. The CDR3 DNA is TGTGCCAGCAGCCAAGATGAGTGGATCGGGGGCGGGGGCGGGGAGCTGTTTTTT. Protein product: CASSQDEWIGGGGGELFF.

The chain carries TRBV20-1 and TRBJ2-7; either TRBD1 or TRBD2 may fit D (5 bases each). Trimming shortened V by 5 bases and J by 6 bases, and 23 bases separated the two germline ends. Germline V gene sequence: CDR1 DFQATT, CDR2 SNEGSKA (reference sequence). The CDR3 contains 15 residues. DNA for the CDR3: TGCAGTGCTGCCCTAAAGCCGGGGCCTTTTTTCGAGCAGTACTTC. Translated, it gives CSAALKPGPFFEQYF.

This clonotype turned up a few times. The chain is built from TRBV28 and TRBJ2-5; 8 bases are a match to TRBD1. After removal of 2 bases from V and 5 bases from J, the junction contained 7 bases not matched to a gene. CDR1 MDHEN and CDR2 SYDVKM come from the germline V gene. The CDR3 contains 15 residues. CDR3 amino acids: CASSLGSGGGETQYF. CDR3 DNA: TGTGCCAGCAGTTTAGGGTCAGGGGGCGGCGAGACCCAGTACTTC.

This clonotype came up a few times. The chain recombines TRBV27 with TRBJ2-1; TRBD2 matches at 7 bases. CDR3 size: 16 residues. Unmatched junction bases numbered 8, after V lost 0 bases and J lost 6 bases. Germline CDR1 MNHEY, CDR2 SMNVEV (reference sequence). The CDR3 DNA sequence: TGTGCCAGCAGTTTATCCCCGGGGGGAATGGGCAATGAGCAGTTCTTC. Its translation: CASSLSPGGMGNEQFF.

This chain connects TRBV20-1 to TRBJ1-1; D not resolved. This CDR3 spans 12 amino acids. Germline-derived CDR1 and CDR2 are DFQATT and SNEGSKA (reference sequence). V was trimmed by 3 bases and J by 8 bases, leaving 13 bases between them. CDR3 in amino acids: CSARGGFSEAFF. The CDR3 DNA reads as TGCAGTGCTAGGGGCGGTTTTAGCGAAGCTTTCTTT.

The gene calls are TRBV5-1 and TRBJ1-4; no clear D. The CDR3 has 15 amino acids. Germline-derived CDR1 and CDR2 are SGHRS and YFSETQ. V gave up 3 bases and J gave up 7 bases, with 16 bases separating them. CDR3 bases: TGCGCCAGCAGCTCGGGGTCGGGTTTAGGTGAAAAACTGTTTTTT. This sequence encodes CASSSGSGLGEKLFF.

In its sample, this clonotype was seen a few times. The chain couples TRBV4-1 to TRBJ2-7, with TRBD1 as a possible D gene (7 bases). V lost 0 bases to trimming and J lost 2 bases, with 14 bases between them. There are 16 residues in the CDR3. CDR1 and CDR2 from the germline V gene are MGHRA and YSYEKL. The CDR3 region is CASSQETARGAYEQYF. In DNA form, the CDR3 reads TGCGCCAGCAGCCAAGAAACCGCCAGGGGGGCCTACGAGCAGTACTTC.

J is TRBJ2-3 and V is TRBV5-1, with 12 bases matching TRBD2. Trimming removed 4 bases from V and 2 bases from J; junction bases left unmatched: 5. CDR3 size: 16 residues. CDR1 and CDR2 from the germline V gene are SGHRS and YFSETQ. The CDR3 DNA is TGCGCCAGCAGCCTACGGACTAGCGGGGTCACAGATACGCAGTATTTT. This sequence encodes CASSLRTSGVTDTQYF.

This chain connects TRBV7-9 to TRBJ2-1; 7 nucleotides align to TRBD2. CDR1 and CDR2 from the germline V gene are SEHNR and FQNEAQ (reference sequence). The CDR3 consists of 16 residues. Trimming took 5 bases from V and 6 from J; bases not matched to a gene: 13. The CDR3 DNA follows: TGTGCCAGCAGCCCCCTTGGGGGACTATCGCTCAATGAGCAGTTCTTC. Translated, it gives CASSPLGGLSLNEQFF.

This clonotype was counted a few times. The chain uses TRBV4-1 and TRBJ2-7; the D is unclear. CDR3 length equals 16 residues. Germline CDR1 is MGHRA and CDR2 is YSYEKL. V lost 1 base and J 2 bases, leaving 15 bases between the germline ends. CDR3 coding DNA: TGCGCCAGCAGCCAAGCCCCCCGGACGAAAACCTACGAGCAGTACTTC. Protein: CASSQAPRTKTYEQYF.

This clonotype has just a few counts. The chain combines TRBV19 with TRBJ1-2; weak D call: TRBD1 (5 bases). The germline V gene has CDR1 LNHDA and CDR2 SQIVND (reference sequence). Trimming stripped 6 bases from V and 8 bases from J, with 19 bases between. This CDR3 spans 14 amino acids. The CDR3 is CASRRGGLNGGYTF. The DNA for the CDR3 is TGTGCCAGTAGGAGGGGAGGCCTCAACGGGGGCTACACCTTC.

This clonotype was seen at least ten times. This chain links TRBV20-1 with TRBJ2-3; D is unclear. Trimming removed 0 bases at V and 1 base at J, with 8 bases between. Germline CDR1 and CDR2: DFQATT and SNEGSKA (reference sequence). This CDR3 has 14 amino acids. DNA for the CDR3: TGCAGTGCTAGAGAGGGTAGACGCACAGATACGCAGTATTTT. It codes for CSAREGRRTDTQYF.

In its sample, this clonotype was seen a few times. The rearrangement uses TRBV5-1 and TRBJ1-2; TRBD1 matches at 10 bases. Germline CDR1 reads SGHRS; CDR2 reads YFSETQ. V shed 4 bases, J shed 4 bases, and the junction held 4 bases outside the gene matches. The CDR3 runs 14 residues. The CDR3 reads CASSQGQGFYGYTF. The CDR3 nucleotides read TGCGCCAGCAGCCAGGGACAGGGGTTCTATGGCTACACCTTC.

The V gene is TRBV4-1, the J gene TRBJ1-1; 8 nucleotides align to TRBD1. The CDR3 extends over 17 amino acids. Looked up from germline, CDR1 is MGHRA and CDR2 is YSYEKL. V lost 5 bases and J lost 0; bases outside the gene matches: 11. This CDR3 reads CASSATNRGNMNTEAFF. As DNA, the CDR3 is TGCGCCAGCAGCGCGACGAACAGGGGGAACATGAACACTGAAGCTTTCTTT.

This clonotype was found many times. This rearrangement joins TRBV6-4 to TRBJ2-2; D uncertain. Germline V CDR1 and CDR2: MRHNA, SNTAGT. The CDR3 covers 14 residues. V gave up 2 bases and J gave up 3 bases, with 7 bases separating them. The CDR3 region is CASSDSLDTGELFF. Here the CDR3 DNA reads TGTGCCAGCAGTGACAGCCTCGACACCGGGGAGCTGTTTTTT.

The genes are TRBV30 and TRBJ2-7; TRBD1 matches at 7 bases. The ends lost 3 bases at V and 0 bases at J; junction bases unmatched: 8. This CDR3 region has 15 residues. Germline values: CDR1 GTSNPN, CDR2 SVGIG (reference sequence). The CDR3 reads CAWSQTGMFSYEQYF. The DNA for the CDR3 is TGTGCCTGGAGCCAGACAGGGATGTTCTCCTACGAGCAGTACTTC.